What follows is one TCR beta chain and its context. The data originate from a study of blood T cell repertoires in COVID-19. Study details: Material from acute and convalescent COVID-19 was sourced from the United States, Italy and Spain. PBMCs, B-cell-depleted T cells, or T cells were the source of the cDNA or gDNA that made up the material.

Original analysis: Estimation of nucleated cell counts was performed using reference gene primer amplification. Measured with immunoSEQ multiplex PCR; TCRdb has only the in-frame clones, and not every one. The V and J calls and the clone size are those of that table, but D and trimming were determined from the DNA. The data contain 150,000 to 200,000 clones, roughly 85% of them singletons. V shed 8 bases and J shed 1 base, with 5 bases lying between them. This CDR3 has 11 residues. In germline, CDR1 is MDHEN, CDR2 SYDVKM. Sequencing used peripheral blood. This TCR was sampled from a man aged 50-59 years with active or convalescent COVID-19. V is TRBV28 and J is TRBJ1-1, with unresolved D. CDR3 nucleotides: TGTGCCAGCGGAGAGAACACTGAAGCTTTCTTT. It translates to CASGENTEAFF. The variable domain in full, with the rest retrieved from reference TRBV28 and TRBJ1-1, is DVKVTQSSRYLVKRTGEKVFLECVQDMDHENMFWYRQDPGLGLRLIYFSYDVKMKEKGDIPEGYSVSREKKERFSLILESASTNQTSMYLCASGENTEAFFGQGTRLTVV.